This T cell receptor beta chain was documented in a study of OX40 agonist ivuxolimab in advanced cancers. Study-wide context: Across the patients, intravenous ivuxolimab was delivered every 2 weeks at 0.01 to 10 mg/kg. The mean age was roughly 60 years, ranging from about 20 to 90, with around four fifths of participants male.

CDR1 and CDR2 from the germline V gene are SGHTA and FQGTGA. The CDR3 has 13 amino acids. V lost 1 base and J lost 7, with 7 bases in between. Here immunoSEQ multiplex PCR was the method, and the copy in TCRdb shows in-frame clones only, minus some. The table shows 48,000 or so clones, with about four fifths occurring only once. A word on this clone: Its specificity is unknown.

Study-wide findings and caveats: People who partly responded at 0.1-3.0 mg/kg had some of the least clonal expansion seen.

The genes are TRBV7-3 and TRBJ1-4; no clear D. The material was CD4+ or CD8+ T cells sorted from blood, obtained in a trial of the OX40 agonist ivuxolimab. The sequence was obtained from an adult with an advanced solid tumor such as melanoma, head and neck, liver or kidney cancer. CDR3 loop: CASSLNPGEKLFF. For the CDR3, the DNA is TGTGCCAGCAGCTTAAATCCTGGTGAAAAACTGTTTTTT. The variable domain in full, completed from reference TRBV7-3 and TRBJ1-4, reads GAGVSQTPSNKVTEKGKYVELRCDPISGHTALYWYRQSLGQGPEFLIYFQGTGAADDSGLPNDRFFAVRPEGSVSTLKIQRTERGDSAVYLCASSLNPGEKLFFGSGTQLSVL.